These 9 T cell receptor beta chains were all obtained from the same sample, sequenced in a study of T cell changes during pregnancy in multiple sclerosis (dated by TCRdb to about 2019). The method behind the library was the immunoSEQ multiplex PCR assay. Held by TCRdb, this immuneACCESS table contains in-frame sequences only and omits some clones. Under half of the omission traces to an unresolved V gene where checked; the cause of the rest is unknown. Present in this sample are about 59,000 clones, about 93% of which were seen just once. The top ten clonotypes cover roughly 2.5% of the sample. Sequenced material: CD8+ T cells from peripheral blood mononuclear cells, taken in the third trimester of pregnancy. Source of these receptors: a female donor with multiple sclerosis, enrolled in a pregnancy study.

J is TRBJ2-3 and V is TRBV19; 14 positions match TRBD2. From germline, CDR1 is LNHDA and CDR2 SQIVND (reference sequence). The J segment lost 2 bases and the V segment lost 5 bases, leaving 6 bases of the junction unmatched. CDR3 size: 17 residues. This CDR3 reads CASSDGLAGGLTDTQYF. The CDR3 nucleotides read TGTGCCAGTAGTGACGGACTAGCGGGGGGACTCACAGATACGCAGTATTTT.

The J gene is TRBJ2-1, the V gene TRBV4-2; 7 nucleotides match TRBD2. This CDR3 comprises 14 residues. CDR1 is LGHNA and CDR2 is YNFKEQ in the germline V gene. Germline trimming cut 0 bases from V and 7 bases from J; bases unmatched to any gene: 3. CDR3 sequence reads: CASSQDPGGNEQFF. CDR3 bases: TGTGCCAGCAGCCAAGATCCGGGGGGTAATGAGCAGTTCTTC.

This chain joins TRBV27 and TRBJ2-7; weak D call: TRBD2 (5 bases). The CDR3 covers 13 residues. CDR1 and CDR2 from the germline V gene are MNHEY and SMNVEV (reference sequence). V lost 6 bases, J lost 3 bases, and 12 bases lay in between. In DNA form, the CDR3 reads TGTGCCAGCAGCAAGGTAGCGTTCTACGAGCAGTACTTC. This encodes CASSKVAFYEQYF.

The chain has TRBV10-3 and TRBJ1-2, with D possibly TRBD1 on 6 matching bases. The CDR3 sequence is 13 residues long. Germline V gene data show CDR1 as ENHRY and CDR2 as SYGVKD. V was trimmed by 3 bases and J by 4 bases, leaving 9 bases between them. The CDR3 protein is CAISEGRGYGYTF. In nucleotides, the CDR3 is TGTGCCATCAGTGAAGGCAGGGGCTATGGCTACACCTTC.

J is TRBJ1-1 and V is TRBV19; weak D call: TRBD1 (5 bases). This CDR3 region has 14 residues. Germline values: CDR1 LNHDA, CDR2 SQIVND (reference sequence). Trimming took 3 bases from V and 1 from J, leaving 9 bases between them. This chain's CDR3 is CASSITGSNTEAFF. Here the CDR3 DNA reads TGTGCCAGTAGTATTACAGGATCGAACACTGAAGCTTTCTTT.

The chain has TRBV6-1 and TRBJ1-1; D might be TRBD1 (5 bases). The CDR3 has 16 amino acids. Deletions cut 1 base from V and 8 bases from J, with 20 bases between. Germline CDR1 reads MNHNS; CDR2 reads SASEGT. CDR3 amino acids: CASSEDLRQLAVEAFF. CDR3 bases: TGTGCCAGCAGTGAAGATCTTCGACAGTTGGCGGTGGAAGCTTTCTTT.

V usage is TRBV19 and J usage is TRBJ1-1; TRBD1 matches at 9 bases. Unmatched junction bases numbered 14, after V lost 9 bases and J lost 6 bases. Germline assignment: CDR1 LNHDA and CDR2 SQIVND (reference sequence). CDR3 length: 15 amino acids. The CDR3 nucleotides read TGTGCCAGCCATCCCAACACAGGGGGCCCCTCTGAAGCTTTCTTT. Protein: CASHPNTGGPSEAFF.

The V call is TRBV9, the J call TRBJ2-7, with TRBD2 as a possible D gene (6 bases). The CDR3 is 16 amino acids. CDR1 SGDLS and CDR2 YYNGEE come from the germline V gene. Trimming stripped 0 bases from V and 4 bases from J, with 17 bases between. CDR3 coding DNA: TGTGCCAGCAGCGTAGGTCTGCCGAGCGGGTTTTACGAGCAGTACTTC. Translating it yields CASSVGLPSGFYEQYF.

V and J are TRBV5-6 and TRBJ2-5, with a weak D call TRBD1 (5 bases). The germline V and J ends were trimmed by 4 bases and 5 bases, with 9 bases remaining between them. This CDR3 region has 12 residues. Germline V gene lookup returns CDR1 SGHDT and CDR2 YYEEEE. The CDR3 spells CASSQGRETQYF. The CDR3 nucleotides are TGTGCCAGCAGCCAGGGCCGGGAGACCCAGTACTTC.